The T cell receptor (beta chain) described here comes from a study of blood T cell repertoires in COVID-19. Overall study context: In each case, the material was cDNA or gDNA derived from T cells, B-cell-depleted T cells, or PBMCs.

Seattle researchers signed up patients amid active infection and tracked them longitudinally. Germline assignment: CDR1 SGHNT and CDR2 YENEEA. Between the trimmed V and J ends, which lost 5 bases and 10 bases, there was a span of 15 bases. The CDR3 sequence is 14 residues long. The protocol was immunoSEQ multiplex PCR, while the TCRdb copy is restricted to in-frame clones and leaves out a portion. The sample consists of approximately 180,000 clones, over 75% of them appearing once. V is TRBV11-3 and J is TRBJ1-6, with unresolved D. This clonotype was sampled from an older person with COVID-19, enrolled during active disease. Sequencing was carried out using peripheral blood. CDR3 coding DNA: TGTGCCAGCAGCCTTGTCGGGGTGAACTCACCCCTCCACTTT. Its translation is CASSLVGVNSPLHF. The whole variable domain, filled in from reference TRBV11-3 and TRBJ1-6, reads EAGVVQSPRYKIIEKKQPVAFWCNPISGHNTLYWYLQNLGQGPELLIRYENEEAVDDSQLPKDRFSAERLKGVDSTLKIQPAELGDSAVYLCASSLVGVNSPLHFGNGTRLTVT.